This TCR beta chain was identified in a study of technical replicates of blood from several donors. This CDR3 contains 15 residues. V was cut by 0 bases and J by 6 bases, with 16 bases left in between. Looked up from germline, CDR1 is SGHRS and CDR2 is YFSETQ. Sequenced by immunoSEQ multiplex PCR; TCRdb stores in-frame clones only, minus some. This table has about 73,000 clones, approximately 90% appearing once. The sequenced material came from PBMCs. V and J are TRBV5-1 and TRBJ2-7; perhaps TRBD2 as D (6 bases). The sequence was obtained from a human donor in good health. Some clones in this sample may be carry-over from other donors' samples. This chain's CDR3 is CASSLAPGPGVEQYF. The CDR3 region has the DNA TGCGCCAGCAGCTTGGCCCCAGGGCCGGGGGTCGAGCAGTACTTC.